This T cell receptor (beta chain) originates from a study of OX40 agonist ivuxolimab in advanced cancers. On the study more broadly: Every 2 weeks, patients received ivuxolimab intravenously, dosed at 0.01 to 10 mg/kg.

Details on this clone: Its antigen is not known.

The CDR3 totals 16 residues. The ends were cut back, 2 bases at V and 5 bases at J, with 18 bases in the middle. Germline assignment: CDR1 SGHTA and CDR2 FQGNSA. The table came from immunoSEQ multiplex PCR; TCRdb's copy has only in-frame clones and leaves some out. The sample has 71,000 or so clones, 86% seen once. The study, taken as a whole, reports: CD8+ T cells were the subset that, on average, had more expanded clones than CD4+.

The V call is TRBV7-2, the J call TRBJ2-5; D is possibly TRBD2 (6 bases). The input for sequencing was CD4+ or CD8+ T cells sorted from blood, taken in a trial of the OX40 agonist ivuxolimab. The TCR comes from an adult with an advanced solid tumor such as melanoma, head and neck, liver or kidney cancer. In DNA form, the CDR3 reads TGTGCCAGCAGCTTATTGGGTTTAGGAGGGGATGAGACCCAGTACTTC. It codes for CASSLLGLGGDETQYF.